This T cell receptor beta chain was obtained from a study of blood T cell repertoires in COVID-19. Study overall: Both acute and convalescent COVID-19 samples were obtained from the United States, Italy and Spain. Sample material is recorded as cDNA or gDNA derived from T cells, B-cell-depleted T cells, or PBMCs.

V was pared by 4 bases and J by 1 base, with 3 bases of the junction left unmatched. CDR1 is SGHRS and CDR2 is YFSETQ in the germline V gene. The CDR3 runs to 15 residues. Assay used: immunoSEQ multiplex PCR; TCRdb lists only in-frame clones, some missing. The sample shows approximately 190,000 clones, 84% of them seen only once. The sequence was collected from a woman aged 70-85 years with active or convalescent COVID-19. The chain links TRBV5-1 to TRBJ2-1, with 9 bases lining up with TRBD1. The sequenced sample was peripheral blood. The CDR3 spells CASSIGTGSYNEQFF. The CDR3 DNA follows: TGCGCCAGCAGCATCGGGACAGGGTCCTACAATGAGCAGTTCTTC.